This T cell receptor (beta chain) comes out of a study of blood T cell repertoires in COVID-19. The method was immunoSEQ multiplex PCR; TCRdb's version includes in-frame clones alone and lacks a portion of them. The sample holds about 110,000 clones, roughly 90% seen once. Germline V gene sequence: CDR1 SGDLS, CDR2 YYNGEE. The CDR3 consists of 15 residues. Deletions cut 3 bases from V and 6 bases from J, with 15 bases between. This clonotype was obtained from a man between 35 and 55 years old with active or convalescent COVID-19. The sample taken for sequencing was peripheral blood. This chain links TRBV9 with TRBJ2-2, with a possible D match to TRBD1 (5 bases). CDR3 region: CASSAGSTVPGELFF. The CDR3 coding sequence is TGTGCCAGCAGCGCCGGTTCGACAGTACCCGGGGAGCTGTTTTTT.